A selection of T cell receptor beta chains follows, all from one sample in a study of T cells in Graves' hyperthyroidism and ophthalmopathy. TCRdb processed the multiplex PCR reads anew with MiXCR; each CDR3 protein has one entry. Here the sample spans approximately 520,000 distinct CDR3 sequences, approximately 25% being singletons. The sequenced sample consisted of blood. These receptors were obtained from a woman under 40 with Graves' ophthalmopathy. Each CDR3 is given with its conserved first and last residue. The D gene is left open where the match is weak. Where a row states a size, it is once, few, many or the class of an expanded clone; other rows omit it.

len	v_gene	j_gene	abundance	d_gene	CDR3aa	CDR3nt
16	TRBV12-3/TRBV12-4	TRBJ1-1	few	.	CASVDSWTAQNTEAFF	TGTGCCAGCGTCGACTCTTGGACAGCGCAGAACACTGAAGCTTTCTTT
15	TRBV7-3	TRBJ1-5	many	.	CAPPCELGSNQPQHF	TGTGCTCCGCCCTGTGAGCTGGGTAGCAATCAGCCCCAGCATTTT
15	TRBV19	TRBJ1-2	many	TRBD1	CASSPGTGRTNGYTF	TGTGCCAGTAGTCCGGGGACAGGGAGGACTAATGGCTACACCTTC
16	TRBV12-3/TRBV12-4	TRBJ1-3	.	.	CASSLAVSVSGNTIYF	TGTGCCAGCAGTTTAGCGGTGTCAGTCTCTGGAAACACTATATATTTT
16	TRBV6-5	TRBJ2-7	many	.	CASSYSARPTSYEQYF	TGTGCCAGCAGTTACTCCGCCCGACCGACCTCCTACGAGCAGTACTTC
14	TRBV20-1	TRBJ1-2	.	.	CSARDSRIDYGYTF	TGCAGTGCTAGAGATTCGAGGATTGACTATGGCTACACCTTC
16	TRBV12-3/TRBV12-4	TRBJ2-5	.	.	CASSSSGSRRGWAQYF	TGTGCCAGCAGTTCATCCGGCTCCAGACGGGGTTGGGCCCAGTACTTC
13	TRBV20-1	TRBJ2-7	many	TRBD1	CSGTDRGDDEQYF	TGCAGTGGGACGGACAGGGGAGACGACGAGCAGTACTTC
15	TRBV5-6	TRBJ2-7	many	.	CASSRRGTVKYEQYF	TGTGCCAGCAGTCGTCGCGGGACAGTAAAGTACGAGCAGTACTTC
15	TRBV27	TRBJ2-5	.	TRBD1	CASSGDRQVQETQYF	TGTGCCAGCAGTGGGGACAGGCAAGTCCAAGAGACCCAGTACTTC
14	TRBV27	TRBJ1-1	.	.	CASSPLTGPTEAFF	TGTGCCAGCAGTCCCCTTACAGGGCCCACTGAAGCTTTCTTT
14	TRBV12-3/TRBV12-4	TRBJ1-2	many	.	CASTKSQDGYGYTF	TGTGCCAGCACTAAGTCCCAGGACGGCTATGGCTACACCTTC
13	TRBV20-1	TRBJ2-7	few	TRBD2	CSARLAGRGEQYF	TGCAGTGCCCGACTAGCGGGAAGAGGCGAGCAGTACTTC
16	TRBV11-1	TRBJ1-1	few	.	CASSPLLGGQDTEAFF	TGTGCCAGCAGCCCCCTCTTAGGGGGGCAGGACACTGAAGCTTTCTTT
14	TRBV5-1	TRBJ2-4	few	TRBD2	CASRAGMGENIKYF	TGCGCCAGCAGAGCGGGGATGGGCGAAAACATTAAGTACTTC
16	TRBV4-1	TRBJ1-1	.	TRBD1	CASSQPDQGAWTEAFF	TGCGCCAGCAGCCAACCTGATCAGGGGGCTTGGACTGAAGCTTTCTTT
12	TRBV29-1	TRBJ2-7	few	.	CSVEGRGYEQYF	TGCAGCGTTGAAGGCAGGGGCTACGAGCAGTACTTC
14	TRBV19	TRBJ1-1	.	.	CASSMGGGSTEAFF	TGTGCCAGTAGTATGGGTGGGGGTAGCACTGAAGCTTTCTTT
15	TRBV6-5	TRBJ2-2	.	.	CASSFGRGPTGELFF	TGTGCCAGCAGTTTCGGTCGAGGACCAACCGGGGAGCTGTTTTTT
16	TRBV5-6	TRBJ1-2	many	TRBD1	CASSGGDSLGLYGYTF	TGTGCCAGCAGCGGCGGGGACAGCCTAGGCCTCTATGGCTACACCTTC
13	TRBV27	TRBJ2-5	many	.	CASSLGSQGAQYF	TGTGCCAGCAGTTTAGGAAGCCAAGGGGCCCAGTACTTC
14	TRBV5-1	TRBJ1-2	many	.	CASSLQQGDYGYTF	TGCGCCAGCAGCTTGCAGCAGGGTGACTATGGCTACACCTTC
16	TRBV6-2/TRBV6-3	TRBJ2-5	.	TRBD1	CASSYSVGDRAETQYF	TGTGCCAGCAGTTACTCTGTTGGGGACAGGGCAGAGACCCAGTACTTC
15	TRBV5-1	TRBJ1-1	many	TRBD1	CASSYGTGYNTEAFF	TGCGCCAGCAGTTACGGGACAGGGTATAACACTGAAGCTTTCTTT
17	TRBV11-1	TRBJ2-5	.	TRBD2	CASSLMASGESQETQYF	TGTGCCAGCAGCTTGATGGCTAGCGGGGAGTCACAAGAGACCCAGTACTTC
17	TRBV4-1	TRBJ1-5	many	.	CASSQDSSSYSNQPQHF	TGCGCCAGCAGCCAAGATTCGTCCTCGTATAGCAATCAGCCCCAGCATTTT
14	TRBV29-1	TRBJ1-1	many	.	CSGVGGDGGFEAFF	TGCAGCGGTGTAGGGGGGGACGGAGGATTTGAAGCTTTCTTT
13	TRBV20-1	TRBJ2-7	many	.	CSASSAELYEQYF	TGCAGTGCTAGCTCGGCGGAGTTGTACGAGCAGTACTTC
16	TRBV28	TRBJ1-3	many	TRBD1	CASSKLRQGFGNTIYF	TGTGCCAGCAGCAAGTTGCGACAGGGCTTTGGAAACACCATATATTTT
13	TRBV14	TRBJ2-7	many	.	CASSIQGVGEQYF	TGTGCCAGCAGCATTCAGGGCGTCGGCGAGCAGTACTTC
14	TRBV10-1	TRBJ2-5	many	.	CASSAGTSKETQYF	TGCGCCAGCAGTGCCGGGACGTCGAAAGAGACCCAGTACTTC
13	TRBV19	TRBJ1-1	.	.	CASSSDRYTEAFF	TGTGCCAGTAGTTCGGACAGATATACTGAAGCTTTCTTT
15	TRBV2	TRBJ1-5	many	TRBD1	CASIGGQGDNQPQHF	TGTGCCAGCATCGGAGGACAGGGAGACAATCAGCCCCAGCATTTT
12	TRBV12-3/TRBV12-4	TRBJ1-2	many	.	CASSLDGYGYTF	TGTGCCAGCAGTTTAGACGGCTATGGCTACACCTTC
13	TRBV2	TRBJ2-2	few	.	CASRVENTGELFF	TGTGCCAGCCGTGTGGAGAACACCGGGGAGCTGTTTTTT
12	TRBV19	TRBJ2-7	many	.	CASRTDPYEQYF	TGTGCCAGTAGAACAGACCCCTACGAGCAGTACTTC
15	TRBV6-5	TRBJ1-6	few	.	CASSYSSGPGSPLHF	TGTGCCAGCAGTTACTCGTCAGGGCCGGGCTCACCCCTCCACTTT
15	TRBV7-8	TRBJ2-5	.	TRBD1	CASSPGTDLQETQYF	TGTGCCAGCAGCCCCGGGACAGACCTTCAAGAGACCCAGTACTTC
12	TRBV7-6	TRBJ2-5	few	.	CASSPQRETQYF	TGTGCCAGCAGCCCCCAGAGAGAGACCCAGTACTTC
15	TRBV15	TRBJ1-1	many	TRBD1	CATSARTGLNTEAFF	TGTGCCACCAGCGCTCGGACAGGGTTGAACACTGAAGCTTTCTTT
14	TRBV5-1	TRBJ2-7	.	.	CASSLTVGSYEQYF	TGCGCCAGCAGCTTGACGGTGGGGTCCTACGAGCAGTACTTC
13	TRBV2	TRBJ1-3	many	.	CASSDGAGNTIYF	TGTGCCAGCAGTGACGGTGCCGGAAACACCATATATTTT
15	TRBV27	TRBJ2-6	many	.	CASSPHDSGANVLTF	TGTGCCAGCAGTCCCCACGACTCTGGGGCCAACGTCCTGACTTTC
14	TRBV28	TRBJ2-5	.	.	CASSQQGPRETQYF	TGTGCCAGCAGCCAACAGGGCCCCAGGGAGACCCAGTACTTC
14	TRBV20-1	TRBJ2-7	.	TRBD1	CSARRSQGAREQYF	TGCAGTGCTAGACGTAGTCAGGGGGCGCGGGAGCAGTACTTC
16	TRBV12-3/TRBV12-4	TRBJ1-1	many	TRBD1	CASSVPGQGLGTEAFF	TGTGCCAGCAGCGTCCCGGGACAGGGGTTGGGGACTGAAGCTTTCTTT
17	TRBV6-5	TRBJ2-5	many	.	CASSYSVDVAVQETQYF	TGTGCCAGCAGTTATTCTGTAGACGTTGCGGTCCAAGAGACCCAGTACTTC
14	TRBV7-3	TRBJ2-5	many	.	CASSFGGMLETQYF	TGTGCCAGCAGCTTCGGCGGGATGTTGGAGACCCAGTACTTC
13	TRBV20-1	TRBJ2-5	once	TRBD2	CSARNLAGETQYF	TGCAGTGCTAGAAACTTAGCGGGAGAGACCCAGTACTTC